This entry concerns a single T cell receptor delta chain. For this DNA, TCRdb reports the protein of a much larger clone, which diverges at residue 11, most likely from a read error; the protein presented here is translated directly from the DNA. This entry is derived from a study of gamma-delta chains in newborns, infants, children. About the study: Microbial exposure reportedly drives polyclonal innate γδ T cell expansion after birth.

TCRdb re-called the reads via CATT. In the table there are a few thousand delta-chain clones, about 2.9% of which are singletons. CDR3 length: 14 residues. CDR1 is GEAIGNYY and CDR2 is EKD in the germline V gene. This clonotype originated in a child who was a newborn, infant or young child, either healthy, febrile or measles-vaccinated (not recorded which). V is TRDV2 and J is TRDJ2; D is perhaps TRDD3 (5 bases). The sequenced material came from blood. CDR3 residues: CACDNGGLTARLFF. As DNA, the CDR3 is TGTGCCTGTGACAACGGGGGGTTGACAGCACGACTCTTCTTT.